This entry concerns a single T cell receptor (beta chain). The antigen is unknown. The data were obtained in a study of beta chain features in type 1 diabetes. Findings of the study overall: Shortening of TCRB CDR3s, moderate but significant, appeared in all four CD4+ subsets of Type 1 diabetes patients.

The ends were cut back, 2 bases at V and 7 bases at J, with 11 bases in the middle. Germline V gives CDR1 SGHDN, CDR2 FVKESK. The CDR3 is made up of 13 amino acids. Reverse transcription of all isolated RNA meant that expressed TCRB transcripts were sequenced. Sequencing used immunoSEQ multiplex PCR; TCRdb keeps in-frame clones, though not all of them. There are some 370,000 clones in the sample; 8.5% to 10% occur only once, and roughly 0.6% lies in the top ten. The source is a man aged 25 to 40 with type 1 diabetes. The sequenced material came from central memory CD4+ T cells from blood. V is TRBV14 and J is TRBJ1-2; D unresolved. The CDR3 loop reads CASSQSVRVGYTF. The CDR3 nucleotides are TGTGCCAGCAGCCAATCGGTACGGGTTGGCTACACCTTC. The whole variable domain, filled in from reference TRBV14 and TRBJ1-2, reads EAGVTQFPSHSVIEKGQTVTLRCDPISGHDNLYWYRRVMGKEIKFLLHFVKESKQDESGMPNNRFLAERTGGTYSTLKVQPAELEDSGVYFCASSQSVRVGYTFGSGTRLTVV.